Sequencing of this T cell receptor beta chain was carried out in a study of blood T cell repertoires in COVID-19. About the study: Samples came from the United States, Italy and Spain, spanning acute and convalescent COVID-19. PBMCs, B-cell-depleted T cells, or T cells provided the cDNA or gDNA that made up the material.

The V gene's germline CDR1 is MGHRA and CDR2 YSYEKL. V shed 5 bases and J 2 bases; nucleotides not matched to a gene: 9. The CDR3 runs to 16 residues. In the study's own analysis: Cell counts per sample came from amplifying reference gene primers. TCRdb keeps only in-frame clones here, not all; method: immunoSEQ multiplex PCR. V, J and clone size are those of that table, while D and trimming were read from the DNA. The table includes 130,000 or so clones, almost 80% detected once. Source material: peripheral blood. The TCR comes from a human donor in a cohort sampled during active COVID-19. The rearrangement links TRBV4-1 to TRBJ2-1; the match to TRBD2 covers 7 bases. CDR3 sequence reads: CASSFRSGRAYNEQFF. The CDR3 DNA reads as TGCGCCAGCAGCTTCCGATCGGGGAGGGCCTACAATGAGCAGTTCTTC.